Presented here are 11 T cell receptor beta chains from one specimen sequenced in a study of PD-L1 blockade in urothelial cancer (dated by TCRdb to about 2017). This sample's time point label indicates: pretreatment peripheral blood. The library was made by the immunoSEQ multiplex PCR assay. TCRdb's version of the immuneACCESS table is confined to in-frame rearrangements and falls short of the full clone set. An unresolved V gene accounts for under half of the shortfall where checked; the remainder is of unknown origin. This sample lists 70,000 to 95,000 clones; less than 90% were detected once. About 2.1% of the sample belongs to the ten largest clones. The starting material was PBMCs, obtained around atezolizumab (anti-PD-L1) treatment. The receptors were sampled from a man aged 60 to 75 with urothelial cancer.

This sequence joins TRBV19 and TRBJ2-7, with D possibly TRBD1 on 5 matching bases. The V gene lost 3 bases and the J gene lost 4 bases, with 13 bases spanning the gap. Germline assignment: CDR1 LNHDA and CDR2 SQIVND (reference sequence). This CDR3 contains 14 residues. CDR3 nucleotides: TGTGCCAGTAGTATCGTCCAGGGTGGGTACGAGCAGTACTTC. It translates to CASSIVQGGYEQYF.

The chain uses TRBV19 and TRBJ2-2; 8 bases are shared with TRBD1. Per germline, CDR1 LNHDA and CDR2 SQIVND (reference sequence). CDR3 length: 16 residues. The V segment lost 1 base and the J segment 6 bases; nucleotides outside the gene matches: 7. The CDR3 loop reads CASSIVGQGFSGELFF. The DNA of the CDR3 is TGTGCCAGTAGTATAGTTGGACAGGGTTTCTCCGGGGAGCTGTTTTTT.

This rearrangement joins TRBV5-1 to TRBJ1-4; 8 bases map to TRBD1. This CDR3 contains 14 residues. Germline CDR1 and CDR2: SGHRS and YFSETQ. Trimming took 4 bases from V and 6 from J; bases not matched to a gene: 5. The CDR3 region is CASSQGQEHEKLFF. The CDR3, as DNA: TGCGCCAGCAGCCAGGGACAGGAGCATGAAAAACTGTTTTTT.

The gene calls are TRBV5-1 and TRBJ1-1; the D is unclear. Per germline, CDR1 SGHRS and CDR2 YFSETQ. The CDR3 covers 15 residues. Trimming took 4 bases from V and 3 from J, leaving 16 bases between them. The CDR3 coding sequence is TGCGCCAGCAGCCCCGGGGAGTATGAGGACACTGAAGCTTTCTTT. Translation gives CASSPGEYEDTEAFF.

In this sample, this clone turned up once. This chain links TRBV5-1 with TRBJ2-7, with 12 bases matching TRBD2. V shed 0 bases, J shed 0 bases, and the junction held 4 bases outside the gene matches. Germline assignment: CDR1 SGHRS and CDR2 YFSETQ. This CDR3 has 17 amino acids. The CDR3 nucleotides read TGCGCCAGCAGCTTGGCCGGACTAGCGGGACTCTCCTACGAGCAGTACTTC. Translation gives CASSLAGLAGLSYEQYF.

This clone has just one count. This chain joins TRBV30 and TRBJ1-1; tentatively, D is TRBD1 (6 bases). Germline values: CDR1 GTSNPN, CDR2 SVGIG (reference sequence). Trimming pared 0 bases from V and 4 bases from J, leaving 9 bases between. This CDR3 comprises 13 residues. For the CDR3, the DNA is TGTGCCTGGAGTGTCCAGGGGAGCACTGAAGCTTTCTTT. Translated: CAWSVQGSTEAFF.

The rearrangement joins TRBV5-1 to TRBJ2-1; 8 bases are shared with TRBD2. V shed 5 bases and J 0 bases; nucleotides not matched to a gene: 10. Germline CDR1 is SGHRS and CDR2 is YFSETQ. CDR3 length: 17 residues. CDR3 sequence: CASSLLGRGFSYNEQFF. The CDR3 coding sequence is TGCGCCAGCAGTTTACTCGGGAGGGGGTTCTCCTACAATGAGCAGTTCTTC.

DNA for the CDR3: TGCGCCAGCAGCTTCGGTTCCCCAGATACGCAGTATTTT. It translates to CASSFGSPDTQYF. The V gene is TRBV5-1, the J gene TRBJ2-3, with D hard to call. V was trimmed by 2 bases and J by 4 bases, leaving 8 bases between them. This CDR3 has 13 amino acids. Germline V gene lookup returns CDR1 SGHRS and CDR2 YFSETQ.

This chain joins TRBV18 and TRBJ2-3; 9 bases align to TRBD2. The CDR3 covers 16 residues. The V gene end was trimmed by 2 bases and the J gene end by 5 bases; junction bases not matched to a gene: 8. CDR1 is KGHSH and CDR2 is LQKENI in the germline V gene. In DNA form, the CDR3 reads TGTGCCAGCTCACCATCGTTGAGCGGGGGGAGAGATACGCAGTATTTT. Translating it yields CASSPSLSGGRDTQYF.

This clone came up a few times. CDR3 bases: TGCAGCGCAGAGTCCAGGACAGGACAAAGGAACACTGAAGCTTTCTTT. Protein sequence: CSAESRTGQRNTEAFF. The rearrangement uses TRBV29-1 and TRBJ1-1; 7 nucleotides line up with TRBD1. The ends lost 7 bases at V and 1 base at J; junction bases unmatched: 15. CDR3 length: 16 amino acids. Germline-derived CDR1 and CDR2 are SQVTM and ANQGSEA.

The chain uses TRBV19 and TRBJ1-2; weak D call: TRBD1 (5 bases). Trimming stripped 7 bases from V and 5 bases from J, with 20 bases between. The length of the CDR3 is 15 residues. The germline V gene has CDR1 LNHDA and CDR2 SQIVND (reference sequence). The CDR3 spells CASTLGQGLLYGYTF. CDR3 sequence (DNA): TGTGCCAGTACCCTCGGTCAGGGCCTTTTATATGGCTACACCTTC.